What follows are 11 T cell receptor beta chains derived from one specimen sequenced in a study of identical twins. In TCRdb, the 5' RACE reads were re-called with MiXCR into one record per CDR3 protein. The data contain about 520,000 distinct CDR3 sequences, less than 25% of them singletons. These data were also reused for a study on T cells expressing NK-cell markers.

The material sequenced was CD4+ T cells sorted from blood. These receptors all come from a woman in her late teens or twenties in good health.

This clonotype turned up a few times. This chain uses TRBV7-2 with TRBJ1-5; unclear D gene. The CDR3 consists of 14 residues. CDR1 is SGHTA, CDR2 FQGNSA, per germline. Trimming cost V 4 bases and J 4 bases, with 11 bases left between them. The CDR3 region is CASSSGLSNQPQHF. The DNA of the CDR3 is TGTGCCAGCAGCTCCGGGTTATCAAATCAGCCCCAGCATTTT. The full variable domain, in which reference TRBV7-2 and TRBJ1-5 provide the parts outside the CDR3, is GAGVSQSPSNKVTEKGKDVELRCDPISGHTALYWYRQSLGQGLEFLIYFQGNSAPDKSGLPSDRFSAERTGGSVSTLTIQRTQQEDSAVYLCASSSGLSNQPQHFGDGTRLSIL.

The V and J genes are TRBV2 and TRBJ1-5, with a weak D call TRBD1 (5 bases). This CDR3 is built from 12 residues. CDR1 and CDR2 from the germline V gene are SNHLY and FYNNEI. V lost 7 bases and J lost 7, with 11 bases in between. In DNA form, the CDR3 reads TGTGCCAGCACTAATGGGGGGCAGCCCCAGCATTTT. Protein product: CASTNGGQPQHF.

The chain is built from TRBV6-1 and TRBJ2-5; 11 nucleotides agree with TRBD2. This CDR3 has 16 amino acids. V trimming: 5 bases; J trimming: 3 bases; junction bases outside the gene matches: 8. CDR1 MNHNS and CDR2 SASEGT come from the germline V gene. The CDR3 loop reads CASSPSLAGGEETQYF. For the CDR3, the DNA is TGTGCCAGCAGTCCTTCCCTAGCGGGAGGAGAAGAGACCCAGTACTTC.

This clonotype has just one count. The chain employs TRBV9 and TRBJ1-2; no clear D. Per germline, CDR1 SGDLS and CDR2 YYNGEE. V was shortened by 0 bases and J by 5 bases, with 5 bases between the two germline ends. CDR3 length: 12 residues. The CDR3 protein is CASSVVGYGYTF. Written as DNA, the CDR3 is TGTGCCAGCAGCGTAGTTGGGTATGGCTACACCTTC.

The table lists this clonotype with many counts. CDR3 loop: CASTLGRANTEAFF. The DNA of the CDR3 is TGTGCCAGCACCCTGGGGCGCGCGAACACTGAAGCTTTCTTT. The V gene is TRBV7-2, the J gene TRBJ1-1, with D possibly being TRBD1 (5 bases). The CDR3 runs 14 residues. Germline V gene sequence: CDR1 SGHTA, CDR2 FQGNSA. V was pared by 7 bases and J by 1 base, with 13 bases between.

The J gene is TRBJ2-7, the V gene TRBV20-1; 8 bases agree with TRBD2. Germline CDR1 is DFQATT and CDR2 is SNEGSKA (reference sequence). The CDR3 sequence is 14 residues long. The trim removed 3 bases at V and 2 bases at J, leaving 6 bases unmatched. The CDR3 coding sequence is TGCAGTGCTAGGGACCCCGGGGGGGCCTACGAGCAGTACTTC. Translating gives CSARDPGGAYEQYF.

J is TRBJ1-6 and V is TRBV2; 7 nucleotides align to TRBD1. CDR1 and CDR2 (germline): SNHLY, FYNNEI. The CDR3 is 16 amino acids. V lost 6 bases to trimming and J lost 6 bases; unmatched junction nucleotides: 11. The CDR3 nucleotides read TGTGCCAGCAGCAAAGACAGGGCGAAAGTTAATTCACCCCTCCACTTT. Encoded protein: CASSKDRAKVNSPLHF.

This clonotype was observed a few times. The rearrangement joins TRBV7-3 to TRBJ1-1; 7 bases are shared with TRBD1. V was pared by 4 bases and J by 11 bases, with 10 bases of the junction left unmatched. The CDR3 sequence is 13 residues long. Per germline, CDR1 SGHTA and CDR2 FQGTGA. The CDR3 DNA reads TGTGCCAGCAGCTCCACTACGACAGGGAGGGCTTTCTTT. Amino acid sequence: CASSSTTTGRAFF.

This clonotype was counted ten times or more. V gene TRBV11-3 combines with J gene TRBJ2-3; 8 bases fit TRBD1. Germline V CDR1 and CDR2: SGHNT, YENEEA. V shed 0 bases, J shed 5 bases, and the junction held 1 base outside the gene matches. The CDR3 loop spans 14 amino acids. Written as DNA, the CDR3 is TGTGCCAGCAGCTTAGACAGGGGGCGAGATACGCAGTATTTT. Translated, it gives CASSLDRGRDTQYF. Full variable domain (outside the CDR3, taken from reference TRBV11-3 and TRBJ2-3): EAGVVQSPRYKIIEKKQPVAFWCNPISGHNTLYWYLQNLGQGPELLIRYENEEAVDDSQLPKDRFSAERLKGVDSTLKIQPAELGDSAVYLCASSLDRGRDTQYFGPGTRLTVL.

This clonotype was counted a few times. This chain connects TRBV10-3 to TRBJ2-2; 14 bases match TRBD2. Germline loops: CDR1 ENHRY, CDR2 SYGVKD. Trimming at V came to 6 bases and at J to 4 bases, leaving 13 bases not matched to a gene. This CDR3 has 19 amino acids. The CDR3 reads CAIRATSGRALRATGELFF. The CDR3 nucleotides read TGTGCCATCAGGGCGACTAGCGGGAGGGCTCTGCGAGCCACCGGGGAGCTGTTTTTT.

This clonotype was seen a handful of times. The CDR3: CASSPGGAVFYEQYF. Written as DNA, the CDR3 is TGTGCCAGCAGCCCCGGGGGGGCGGTGTTCTACGAGCAGTACTTC. J is TRBJ2-7 and V is TRBV7-8; TRBD2 agrees at 8 bases. With 5 bases clipped from V and 3 bases from J, the junction kept 9 bases outside the gene matches. The germline gives CDR1 SGHVS, CDR2 FQNEAQ. The CDR3 runs to 15 residues. The complete variable domain, with remaining parts taken from reference TRBV7-8 and TRBJ2-7, reads GAGVSQSPRYKVAKRGQDVALRCDPISGHVSLFWYQQALGQGPEFLTYFQNEAQLDKSGLPSDRFFAERPEGSVSTLKIQRTQQEDSAVYLCASSPGGAVFYEQYFGPGTRLTVT.